Listed here are 19 T cell receptor beta chains from one sample, sequenced in a study of T-cell memory formation after mild COVID-19. TCRdb analysed the 5' RACE reads with MiXCR anew, one entry per CDR3 protein. The data contain some 350,000 distinct CDR3 sequences, roughly 15% of them singletons. The sequencing sample was made of PBMCs or a T cell subset sorted from them (not recorded which). Source of these receptors: a young man who had mild COVID-19 (a few samples of this study predate the infection). Cell type and time point are not known.

The chain combines TRBV7-2 with TRBJ2-3; the D call may be TRBD1 or TRBD2 (7 bases each). From germline, CDR1 is SGHTA and CDR2 FQGNSA. V gave up 10 bases and J gave up 2 bases, with 19 bases separating them. This CDR3 contains 15 residues. The CDR3, as DNA: TGTGCCACCACTCAGGGGGGGCCAACCACAGATACGCAGTATTTT. This sequence encodes CATTQGGPTTDTQYF.

The rearrangement joins TRBV20-1 to TRBJ2-1, with 11 bases fitting TRBD2. CDR3 length equals 16 residues. The J segment lost 5 bases and the V segment lost 2 bases, leaving 8 bases of the junction unmatched. CDR1 and CDR2 (germline): DFQATT, SNEGSKA (reference sequence). In DNA form, the CDR3 reads TGCAGTGCTAGATCCTCCCCTAGCGGGGGGAACAATGAGCAGTTCTTC. It codes for CSARSSPSGGNNEQFF.

The chain recombines TRBV19 with TRBJ1-2; D uncertain. Trimming removed 5 bases at V and 3 bases at J, with 7 bases between. The CDR3 covers 12 residues. CDR1 and CDR2 (germline): LNHDA, SQIVND (reference sequence). CDR3 sequence: CASSDQDYGYTF. CDR3 in DNA: TGTGCCAGTAGTGATCAGGACTATGGCTACACCTTC.

CDR3 coding DNA: TGCAGTGCCCGACCACCTCCTCAAGAGACCCAGTACTTC. The encoded protein is CSARPPPQETQYF. The chain recombines TRBV20-1 with TRBJ2-5; D unclear. V shed 6 bases and J shed 2 bases, with 13 bases lying between them. CDR1 and CDR2 from the germline V gene are DFQATT and SNEGSKA (reference sequence). The CDR3 spans 13 residues.

This clonotype occurred a few times. The chain employs TRBV7-6 and TRBJ2-7; D is uncertain. From germline, CDR1 is SGHVS and CDR2 FNYEAQ. Deletions cut 5 bases from V and 0 bases from J, with 14 bases between. The CDR3 totals 15 residues. The CDR3 nucleotides read TGTGCCAGCAGCCCAACGCAGGACGTCTCCTACGAGCAGTACTTC. Its protein is CASSPTQDVSYEQYF.

This clonotype showed up many times. CDR3 region: CASSAVRGHQETQYF. The CDR3 coding sequence is TGTGCCAGCAGCGCCGTGAGGGGACACCAAGAGACCCAGTACTTC. The chain is built from TRBV7-6 and TRBJ2-5; possibly TRBD1 or TRBD2 for D (5 bases each). Germline CDR1 is SGHVS and CDR2 is FNYEAQ. CDR3 length: 15 amino acids. V dropped 5 bases and J dropped 0 bases, with 13 bases sitting between them.

This clonotype was detected many times. The chain employs TRBV5-1 and TRBJ2-1; 7 bases fit TRBD1. The CDR3 is 15 amino acids. Germline CDR1 and CDR2: SGHRS and YFSETQ. With 0 bases clipped from V and 9 bases from J, the junction kept 9 bases outside the gene matches. Here the CDR3 reads CASSLEEAGGGEQFF. CDR3 in DNA: TGCGCCAGCAGCTTGGAGGAGGCAGGGGGTGGTGAGCAGTTCTTC.

This clonotype was picked up many times. The chain is built from TRBV7-3 and TRBJ2-1; 12 positions match TRBD2. Germline loops: CDR1 SGHTA, CDR2 FQGTGA. The V and J ends lost 5 bases and 5 bases, in that order; junction bases with no gene match: 4. CDR3 length equals 15 residues. The CDR3 nucleotides are TGTGCCAGCAGCCTTGGACTAGCGGGGAACAATGAGCAGTTCTTC. This translates into CASSLGLAGNNEQFF.

The CDR3 loop is CASSHALAGGSTDTQYF. The CDR3 nucleotides read TGTGCCAGCAGCCACGCACTAGCGGGGGGTAGCACAGATACGCAGTATTTT. The chain employs TRBV4-2 and TRBJ2-3, with 12 bases aligning to TRBD2. CDR1 and CDR2 from the germline V gene are LGHNA and YNFKEQ. The CDR3 is made up of 17 amino acids. V lost 3 bases to trimming and J lost 0 bases; unmatched junction nucleotides: 4.

V gene TRBV15 combines with J gene TRBJ2-3; 8 bases fit TRBD1. Trimming took 4 bases from V and 6 from J; bases not matched to a gene: 12. The CDR3 is 16 amino acids. The germline CDR1 and CDR2 sequences are LNHNV and YYDKDF (reference sequence). The CDR3 loop is CATSTDPVTGADTQYF. In nucleotides, the CDR3 is TGTGCCACCAGCACCGACCCTGTGACAGGGGCCGATACGCAGTATTTT.

This clonotype was seen many times. The chain uses TRBV7-6 and TRBJ1-4; D call uncertain. CDR3 length: 11 amino acids. CDR1 SGHVS and CDR2 FNYEAQ come from the germline V gene. V lost 5 bases and J lost 2, with 0 bases in between. The DNA for the CDR3 is TGTGCCAGCAGCACTAATGAAAAACTGTTTTTT. Residues: CASSTNEKLFF.

The chain links TRBV4-3 to TRBJ2-1; 9 nucleotides agree with TRBD2. The CDR3 runs 17 residues. The germline V gene has CDR1 LGHNA and CDR2 YSLEER. The V gene end was trimmed by 0 bases and the J gene end by 7 bases; junction bases not matched to a gene: 10. CDR3 bases: TGCGCCAGCAGCCAAGATCTTCTCAGCGGGGGGTGGAATGAGCAGTTCTTC. This sequence encodes CASSQDLLSGGWNEQFF.

The chain links TRBV12-3 or TRBV12-4 to TRBJ2-3; 8 positions agree with TRBD2. The CDR3 has 15 residues. Losses at the gene ends were 3 bases for V and 6 bases for J; bases not matched to a gene: 8. The CDR3 bases are TGTGCCAGCAGTTTGTGGACGGGGGGGCTGGATACGCAGTATTTT. This codes for CASSLWTGGLDTQYF.

This clonotype turned up a few times. J is TRBJ1-2 and V is TRBV5-8; D is uncertain. The CDR3 is made up of 14 amino acids. The V end lost 0 bases, the J end lost 8 bases, and 14 bases lay between the germline ends. The germline CDR1 and CDR2 sequences are SGHTS and YDEGEE. The CDR3 sequence: CASSLVPPRQGYTF. The CDR3 nucleotides read TGTGCCAGCAGCTTGGTCCCGCCCCGTCAAGGCTACACCTTC.

This chain links TRBV12-5 with TRBJ1-5, with a possible D match to TRBD1 (6 bases). V was trimmed by 6 bases and J by 2 bases, leaving 14 bases between them. This CDR3 is built from 15 residues. The germline V gene encodes CDR1 LGHNT and CDR2 FRNRAP. Written as DNA, the CDR3 is TGTGCTAGTGGCCCACAGGGATTGGGCAATCAGCCCCAGCATTTT. As protein: CASGPQGLGNQPQHF.

The chain couples TRBV10-3 to TRBJ2-3; no firm D call. The CDR3 is 14 residues long. Trimming removed 2 bases at V and 5 bases at J, with 11 bases between. Germline CDR1 ENHRY, CDR2 SYGVKD. CDR3 loop: CAISELSPGDTQYF. The CDR3, as DNA: TGTGCCATCAGTGAGCTCAGCCCAGGAGATACGCAGTATTTT.

The chain joins TRBV20-1 to TRBJ2-7, with D possibly TRBD1 on 5 matching bases. With 0 bases removed from V and 2 bases from J, the gap between germline ends came to 8 bases. Germline CDR1 and CDR2: DFQATT and SNEGSKA (reference sequence). The CDR3 covers 13 residues. CDR3 sequence (DNA): TGCAGTGCTAGAGATCGACAGACCTACGAGCAGTACGTC. Encoded protein: CSARDRQTYEQYV.

This clonotype has a count of ten or more. The chain is built from TRBV7-6 and TRBJ2-5; the D is unclear. The CDR3 loop spans 12 amino acids. Germline CDR1 SGHVS, CDR2 FNYEAQ. With 8 bases removed from V and 5 bases from J, the gap between germline ends came to 12 bases. The CDR3 DNA reads TGTGCCAGCGGGCCGGTGGGGGAGACCCAGTACTTC. The encoded protein is CASGPVGETQYF.

There are many counts of this clonotype. V gene TRBV7-3 combines with J gene TRBJ2-1; D possibly corresponds to TRBD1 (5 bases). Germline values: CDR1 SGHTA, CDR2 FQGTGA. This CDR3 is built from 15 residues. Between the trimmed V and J ends, which lost 5 bases and 5 bases, there was a span of 16 bases. CDR3 coding DNA: TGTGCCAGCAGCAGGGGCCGCCAGACAGACAATGAGCAGTTCTTC. This codes for CASSRGRQTDNEQFF.